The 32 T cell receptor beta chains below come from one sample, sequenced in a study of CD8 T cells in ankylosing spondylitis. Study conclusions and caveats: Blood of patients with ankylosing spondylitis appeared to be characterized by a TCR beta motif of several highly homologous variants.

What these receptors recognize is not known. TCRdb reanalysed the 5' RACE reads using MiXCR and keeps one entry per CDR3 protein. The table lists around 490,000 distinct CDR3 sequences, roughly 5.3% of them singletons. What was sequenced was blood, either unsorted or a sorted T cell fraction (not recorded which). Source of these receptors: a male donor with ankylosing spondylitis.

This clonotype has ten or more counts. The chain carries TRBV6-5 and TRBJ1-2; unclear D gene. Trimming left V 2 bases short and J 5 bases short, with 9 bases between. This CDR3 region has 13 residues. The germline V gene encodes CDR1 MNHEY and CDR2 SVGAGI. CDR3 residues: CASSYADGYGYTF. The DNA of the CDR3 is TGTGCCAGCAGTTACGCCGACGGGTATGGCTACACCTTC.

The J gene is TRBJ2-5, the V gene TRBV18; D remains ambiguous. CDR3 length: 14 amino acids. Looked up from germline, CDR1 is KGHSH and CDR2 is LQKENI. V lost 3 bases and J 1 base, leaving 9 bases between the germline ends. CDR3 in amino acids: CASSPYTFQETQYF. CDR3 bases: TGTGCCAGCTCACCGTATACTTTCCAAGAGACCCAGTACTTC.

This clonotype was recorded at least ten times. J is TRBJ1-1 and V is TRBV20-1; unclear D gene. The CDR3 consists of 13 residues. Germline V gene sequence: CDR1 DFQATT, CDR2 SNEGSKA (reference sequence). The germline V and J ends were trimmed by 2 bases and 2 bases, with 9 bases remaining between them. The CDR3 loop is CSARIYLNTEAFF. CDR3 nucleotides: TGCAGTGCTAGAATTTACCTCAACACTGAAGCTTTCTTT.

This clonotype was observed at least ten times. The CDR3 nucleotides read TGCAGTGCTGGGGACGGGGCCTTCAATGAGCAGTTCTTC. This encodes CSAGDGAFNEQFF. The V gene is TRBV20-1, the J gene TRBJ2-1; D may correspond to TRBD1 or TRBD2 (5 bases each). Trimming took 5 bases from V and 6 from J, leaving 14 bases between them. Germline assignment: CDR1 DFQATT and CDR2 SNEGSKA (reference sequence). This CDR3 is 13 amino acids long.

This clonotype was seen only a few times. The CDR3 region is CSADLGQGGETQYF. CDR3 in DNA: TGCAGTGCCGACCTTGGACAGGGGGGAGAGACCCAGTACTTC. The V call is TRBV20-1, the J call TRBJ2-5; TRBD1 aligns across 10 bases. CDR1 is DFQATT and CDR2 is SNEGSKA in the germline V gene (reference sequence). The CDR3 length is 14 residues. V lost 6 bases to trimming and J lost 4 bases; unmatched junction nucleotides: 8.

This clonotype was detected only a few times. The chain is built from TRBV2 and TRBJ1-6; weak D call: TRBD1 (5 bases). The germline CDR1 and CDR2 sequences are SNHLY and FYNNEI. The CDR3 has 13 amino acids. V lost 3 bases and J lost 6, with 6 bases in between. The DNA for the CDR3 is TGTGCCAGCAGTGAGGGACGTAATTCACCCCTCCACTTT. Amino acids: CASSEGRNSPLHF.

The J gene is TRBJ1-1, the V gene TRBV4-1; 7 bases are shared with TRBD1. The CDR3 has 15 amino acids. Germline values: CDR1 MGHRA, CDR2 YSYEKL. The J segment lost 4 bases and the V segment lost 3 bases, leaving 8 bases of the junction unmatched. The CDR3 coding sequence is TGCGCCAGCAGCCACACGACAGGGTGGGGCACTGAAGCTTTCTTT. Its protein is CASSHTTGWGTEAFF.

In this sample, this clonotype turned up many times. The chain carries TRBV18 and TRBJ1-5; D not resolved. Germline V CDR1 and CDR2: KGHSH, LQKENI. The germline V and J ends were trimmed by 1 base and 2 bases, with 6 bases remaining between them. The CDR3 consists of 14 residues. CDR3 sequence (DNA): TGTGCCAGCTCACCACGACACGGCAATCAGCCCCAGCATTTT. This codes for CASSPRHGNQPQHF.

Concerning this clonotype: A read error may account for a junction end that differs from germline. CDR3 in DNA: TGTGCCACCAGCGGAGACTACGACTCCTACGAGCAGTACTTC. It encodes CATSGDYDSYEQYF. This chain uses TRBV15 with TRBJ2-7; maybe TRBD2 (5 bases). The CDR3 has 14 amino acids. Per germline, CDR1 LNHNV and CDR2 YYDKDF (reference sequence).

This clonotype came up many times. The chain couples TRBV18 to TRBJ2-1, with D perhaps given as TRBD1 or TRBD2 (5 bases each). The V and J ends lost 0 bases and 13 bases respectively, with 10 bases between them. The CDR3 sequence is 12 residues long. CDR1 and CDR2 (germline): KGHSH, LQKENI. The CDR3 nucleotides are TGTGCCAGCTCACCACCGGGACGGGGCCAGTTCTTC. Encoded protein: CASSPPGRGQFF.

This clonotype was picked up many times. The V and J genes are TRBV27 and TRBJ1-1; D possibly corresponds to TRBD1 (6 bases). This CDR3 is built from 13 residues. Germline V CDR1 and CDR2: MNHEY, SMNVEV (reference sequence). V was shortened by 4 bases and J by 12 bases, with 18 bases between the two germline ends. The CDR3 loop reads CASSSTGKARSFF. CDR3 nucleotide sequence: TGTGCCAGCAGTTCAACAGGGAAGGCTAGGTCTTTCTTT.

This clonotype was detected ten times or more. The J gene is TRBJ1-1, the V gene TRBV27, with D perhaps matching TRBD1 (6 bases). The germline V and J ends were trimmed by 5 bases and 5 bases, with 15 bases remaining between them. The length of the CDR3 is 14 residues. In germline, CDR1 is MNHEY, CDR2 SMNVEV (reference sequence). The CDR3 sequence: CASSRTGMGTEAFF. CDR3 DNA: TGTGCCAGCAGTCGTACAGGGATGGGGACTGAAGCTTTCTTT.

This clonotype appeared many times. CDR3 nucleotide sequence: TGCAGTGCTACGACAGGGGGCTCCGATCAGCCCCAGCATTTT. As protein: CSATTGGSDQPQHF. The rearrangement links TRBV20-1 to TRBJ1-5; TRBD1 agrees at 10 bases. V shed 4 bases and J 5 bases; nucleotides not matched to a gene: 5. Germline V gene data show CDR1 as DFQATT and CDR2 as SNEGSKA (reference sequence). This CDR3 has 14 residues.

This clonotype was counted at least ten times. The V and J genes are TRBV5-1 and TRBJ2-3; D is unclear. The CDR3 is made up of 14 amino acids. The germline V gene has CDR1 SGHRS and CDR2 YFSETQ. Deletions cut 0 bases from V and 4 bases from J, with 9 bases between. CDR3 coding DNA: TGCGCCAGCAGCTTGGGGGTCCAGTCAGATACGCAGTATTTT. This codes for CASSLGVQSDTQYF.

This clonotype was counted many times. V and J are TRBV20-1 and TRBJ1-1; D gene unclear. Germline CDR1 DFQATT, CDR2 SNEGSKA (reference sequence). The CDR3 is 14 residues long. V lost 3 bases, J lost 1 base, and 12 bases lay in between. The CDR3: CSARGTLRNTEAFF. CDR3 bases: TGCAGTGCTAGGGGCACTCTGCGGAACACTGAAGCTTTCTTT.

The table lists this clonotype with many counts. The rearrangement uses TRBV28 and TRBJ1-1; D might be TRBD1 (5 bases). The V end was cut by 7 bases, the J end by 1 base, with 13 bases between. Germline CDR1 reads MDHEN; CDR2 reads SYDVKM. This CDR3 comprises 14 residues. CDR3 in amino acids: CASNPGGGNTEAFF. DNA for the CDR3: TGTGCCAGCAACCCCGGGGGGGGGAACACTGAAGCTTTCTTT. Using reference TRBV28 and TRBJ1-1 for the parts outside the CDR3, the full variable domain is DVKVTQSSRYLVKRTGEKVFLECVQDMDHENMFWYRQDPGLGLRLIYFSYDVKMKEKGDIPEGYSVSREKKERFSLILESASTNQTSMYLCASNPGGGNTEAFFGQGTRLTVV.

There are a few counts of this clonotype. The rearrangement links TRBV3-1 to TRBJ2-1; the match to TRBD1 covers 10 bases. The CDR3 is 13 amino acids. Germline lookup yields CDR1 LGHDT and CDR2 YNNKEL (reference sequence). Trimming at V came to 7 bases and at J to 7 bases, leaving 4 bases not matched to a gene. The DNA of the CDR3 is TGTGCCAGCACCGGACAGGGGGGGAATGAGCAGTTCTTC. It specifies CASTGQGGNEQFF.

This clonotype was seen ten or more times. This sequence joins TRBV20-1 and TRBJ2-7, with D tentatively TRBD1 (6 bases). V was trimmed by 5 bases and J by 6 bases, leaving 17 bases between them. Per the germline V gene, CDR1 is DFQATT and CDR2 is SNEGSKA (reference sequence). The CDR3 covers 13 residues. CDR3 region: CSAPGQGKGEQYF. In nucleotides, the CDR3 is TGCAGTGCTCCCGGGCAGGGGAAGGGCGAGCAGTACTTC.

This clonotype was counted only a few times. CDR3 loop: CASKGPLLNTEAFF. Here the CDR3 DNA reads TGTGCCAGCAAGGGACCGCTACTCAACACTGAAGCTTTCTTT. The chain joins TRBV6-2 or TRBV6-3 to TRBJ1-1, with a tentative D call TRBD1 (5 bases). The CDR3 length is 14 residues. Between the trimmed V and J ends, which lost 7 bases and 2 bases, there was a span of 14 bases. The germline gives CDR1 MNHEY, CDR2 SVGEGT.

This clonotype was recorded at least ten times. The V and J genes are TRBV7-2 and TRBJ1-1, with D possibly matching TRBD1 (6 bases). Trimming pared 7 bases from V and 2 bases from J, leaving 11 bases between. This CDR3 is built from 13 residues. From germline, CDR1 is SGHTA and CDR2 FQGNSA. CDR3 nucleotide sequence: TGTGCCAGCATCCGGACAGTTAACACTGAAGCTTTCTTT. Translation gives CASIRTVNTEAFF.

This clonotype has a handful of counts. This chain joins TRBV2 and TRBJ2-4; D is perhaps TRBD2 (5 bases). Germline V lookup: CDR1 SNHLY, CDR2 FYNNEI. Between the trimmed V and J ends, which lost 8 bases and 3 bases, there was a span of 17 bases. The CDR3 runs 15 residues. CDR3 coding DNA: TGTGCCAGCCTCCCTGAGGGTATCGGCAAAAACATTCAGTACTTC. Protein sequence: CASLPEGIGKNIQYF.

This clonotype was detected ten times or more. CDR3 nucleotide sequence: TGTGCCAGCAGCGTAGGAGGGACTGGAAACACCATATATTTT. Translation: CASSVGGTGNTIYF. V usage is TRBV9 and J usage is TRBJ1-3; no clear D. The germline V gene encodes CDR1 SGDLS and CDR2 YYNGEE. The CDR3 is 14 amino acids. Trimming stripped 0 bases from V and 2 bases from J, with 6 bases between.

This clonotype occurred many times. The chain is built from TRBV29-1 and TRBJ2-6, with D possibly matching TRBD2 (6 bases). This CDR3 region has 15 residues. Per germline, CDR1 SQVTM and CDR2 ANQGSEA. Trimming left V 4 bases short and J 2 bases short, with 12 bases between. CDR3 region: CSVVPTGAGANVLTF. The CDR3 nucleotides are TGCAGCGTTGTCCCGACGGGGGCTGGGGCCAACGTCCTGACTTTC.

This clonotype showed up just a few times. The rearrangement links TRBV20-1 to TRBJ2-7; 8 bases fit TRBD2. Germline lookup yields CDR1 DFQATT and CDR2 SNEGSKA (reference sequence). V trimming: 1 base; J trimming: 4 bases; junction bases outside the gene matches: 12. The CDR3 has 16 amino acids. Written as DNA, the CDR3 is TGCAGTGCTAGAGGATATCGAGCGGGAGTATCTTACGAGCAGTACTTC. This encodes CSARGYRAGVSYEQYF.

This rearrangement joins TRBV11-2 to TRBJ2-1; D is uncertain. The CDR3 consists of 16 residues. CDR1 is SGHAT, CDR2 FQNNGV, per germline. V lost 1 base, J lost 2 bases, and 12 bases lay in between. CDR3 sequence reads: CASSLVKSFPYNEQFF. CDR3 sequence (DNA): TGTGCCAGCAGCTTAGTTAAATCTTTTCCCTACAATGAGCAGTTCTTC.

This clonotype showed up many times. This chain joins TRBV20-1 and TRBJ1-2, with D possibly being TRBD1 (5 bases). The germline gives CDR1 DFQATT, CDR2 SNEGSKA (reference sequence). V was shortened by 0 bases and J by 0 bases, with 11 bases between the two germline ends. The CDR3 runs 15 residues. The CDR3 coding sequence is TGCAGTGCTAGAGATCACGGGGGAGCTAACTATGGCTACACCTTC. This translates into CSARDHGGANYGYTF.

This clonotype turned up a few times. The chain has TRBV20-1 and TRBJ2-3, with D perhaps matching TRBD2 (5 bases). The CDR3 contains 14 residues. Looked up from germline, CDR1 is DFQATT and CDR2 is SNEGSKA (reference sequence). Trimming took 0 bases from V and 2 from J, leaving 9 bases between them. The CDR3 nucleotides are TGCAGTGCTAGAGATGGGAGATTCACAGATACGCAGTATTTT. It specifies CSARDGRFTDTQYF.

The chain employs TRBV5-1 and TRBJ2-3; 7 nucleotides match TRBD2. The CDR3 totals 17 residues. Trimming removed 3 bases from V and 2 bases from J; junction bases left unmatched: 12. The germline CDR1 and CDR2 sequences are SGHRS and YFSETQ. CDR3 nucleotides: TGCGCCAGCAGCTCCCCGGTAGAGCGGGGTTACACAGATACGCAGTATTTT. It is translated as CASSSPVERGYTDTQYF.

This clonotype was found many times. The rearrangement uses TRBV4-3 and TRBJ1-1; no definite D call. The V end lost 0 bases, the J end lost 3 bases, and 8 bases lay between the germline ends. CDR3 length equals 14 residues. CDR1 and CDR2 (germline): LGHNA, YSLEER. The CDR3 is CASSQDGAYTEAFF. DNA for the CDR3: TGCGCCAGCAGCCAAGATGGAGCCTACACTGAAGCTTTCTTT.

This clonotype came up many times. CDR3 amino acids: CASRKGDNTQYF. Written as DNA, the CDR3 is TGTGCCAGCAGGAAAGGAGATAATACGCAGTATTTT. The chain employs TRBV12-3 or TRBV12-4 and TRBJ2-3; D gene uncertain. V was pared by 6 bases and J by 7 bases, with 11 bases between. The length of the CDR3 is 12 residues.

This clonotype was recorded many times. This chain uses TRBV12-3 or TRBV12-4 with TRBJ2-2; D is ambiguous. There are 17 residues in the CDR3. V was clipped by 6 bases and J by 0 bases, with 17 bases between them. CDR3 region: CASSNPQRLPNTGELFF. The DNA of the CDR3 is TGTGCCAGCAGCAACCCTCAGAGGCTTCCGAACACCGGGGAGCTGTTTTTT.

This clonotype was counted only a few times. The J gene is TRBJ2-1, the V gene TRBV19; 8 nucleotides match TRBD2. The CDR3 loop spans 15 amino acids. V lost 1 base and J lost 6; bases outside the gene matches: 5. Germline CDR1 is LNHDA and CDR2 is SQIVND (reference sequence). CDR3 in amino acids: CASSIVAGGVNEQFF. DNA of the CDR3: TGTGCCAGTAGTATAGTGGCGGGAGGAGTCAATGAGCAGTTCTTC.